This entry describes one T cell receptor beta chain. The source of the sample is a study of blood T cell repertoires in COVID-19. Study details: Spain, Italy and the United States supplied samples that represented acute and convalescent COVID-19. PBMCs, B-cell-depleted T cells, or T cells provided the cDNA or gDNA that made up the material.

TCRdb keeps only in-frame clones here, not all; method: immunoSEQ multiplex PCR. The table has about 230,000 clones, 84% seen once. Trimming took off 5 bases at V and 15 bases at J, with 14 bases between the two ends. Germline-derived CDR1 and CDR2 are MNHEY and SMNVEV (reference sequence). The CDR3 loop spans 12 amino acids. The clonotype originates from a man aged 40-50 years who had recovered from COVID-19. This chain uses TRBV27 with TRBJ1-6; D unresolved. Sequencing input: peripheral blood. The CDR3, as DNA: TGTGCCAGCAGTCCTCCCCCTTCTTTCCTCCACTTT. Protein: CASSPPPSFLHF.